Below, 23 T cell receptor beta chains from the same sample are listed, as sequenced in a study of T cell clonotyping in hematopoietic cell transplantation. Time point denoted: recipient sample about 28 days before transplant, after cytoreduction. Only in-frame clones appear in the TCRdb table, and some are missing; sequencing was by immunoSEQ multiplex PCR. The repertoire consists of about 69,000 clones, with 96% occurring once and the leading ten covering about 1.8%. The sample consisted of peripheral blood mononuclear cells, taken before stem cell transplant. All receptors derive from a woman aged 45 to 65 with acute myeloid leukemia. Some clones in this sample may be carry-over from other donors' samples.

The chain uses TRBV7-2 and TRBJ2-3; a weak D match, TRBD2 (6 bases). This CDR3 spans 15 amino acids. Trimming removed 2 bases from V and 3 bases from J, with 12 bases in between. Germline CDR1 is SGHTA and CDR2 is FQGNSA. DNA for the CDR3: TGTGCCAGCAGCTTAAAGGGCGGGACTACAGATACGCAGTATTTT. Encoded protein: CASSLKGGTTDTQYF.

The chain links TRBV28 to TRBJ2-7; TRBD1 aligns across 9 bases. V dropped 8 bases and J dropped 6; count of bases not matched to a gene: 11. In germline, CDR1 is MDHEN, CDR2 SYDVKM. The CDR3 is 14 amino acids. In nucleotides, the CDR3 is TGTGCCAGCCTAACCTGGGACAGGGCTACCGAGCAGTACTTC. It codes for CASLTWDRATEQYF.

The chain joins TRBV19 to TRBJ1-5, with D tentatively TRBD1 (6 bases). The germline gives CDR1 LNHDA, CDR2 SQIVND (reference sequence). This CDR3 comprises 14 residues. V was pared by 3 bases and J by 7 bases, with 13 bases between. The CDR3 spells CASSMRQEHQPQHF. Written as DNA, the CDR3 is TGTGCCAGTAGTATGAGACAGGAGCACCAGCCCCAGCATTTT. Using reference TRBV19 and TRBJ1-5 for the parts outside the CDR3, the full variable domain is DGGITQSPKYLFRKEGQNVTLSCEQNLNHDAMYWYRQDPGQGLRLIYYSQIVNDFQKGDIAEGYSVSREKKESFPLTVTSAQKNPTAFYLCASSMRQEHQPQHFGDGTRLSIL.

J is TRBJ2-7 and V is TRBV19; D gene unclear. Trimming cost V 5 bases and J 6 bases, with 17 bases left between them. Germline CDR1 reads LNHDA; CDR2 reads SQIVND (reference sequence). This CDR3 comprises 14 residues. The CDR3 loop reads CASSSVLASGEQYF. The CDR3 DNA sequence: TGTGCCAGTAGTTCCGTATTGGCGAGTGGCGAGCAGTACTTC.

CDR3 in amino acids: CASSISEGHTGELFF. In nucleotides, the CDR3 is TGTGCCAGTAGTATTTCCGAGGGACACACCGGGGAGCTGTTTTTT. The chain recombines TRBV19 with TRBJ2-2; either TRBD1 or TRBD2 may supply D (5 bases each). CDR1 and CDR2 from the germline V gene are LNHDA and SQIVND (reference sequence). The CDR3 contains 15 residues. V shed 3 bases and J shed 3 bases, with 11 bases lying between them.

Worth noting for this clone: Since the CDR3 does not end with the conserved phenylalanine or tryptophan, this likely comes from a read error. No DNA is shown, since the ends of the CDR3 on it are uncertain; the CDR3 is the one TCRdb lists. V usage is TRBV6-6 and J usage is TRBJ1-5. In germline, CDR1 is MNHNY, CDR2 SVGAGI (reference sequence). The CDR3 numbers 12 amino acids, ends counted. The chain's CDR3 is CASSYLGGQVEL.

This sequence joins TRBV5-4 and TRBJ1-6; a weak D match, TRBD1 (5 bases). The V and J ends lost 4 bases and 9 bases respectively, with 20 bases between them. Germline V gene data show CDR1 as SGHNT and CDR2 as YYREEE (reference sequence). This CDR3 is 16 amino acids long. Here the CDR3 DNA reads TGTGCCAGCAGCCACGGGGGTGGGGGACCGGGTTCACCCCTCCACTTT. This gives the protein CASSHGGGGPGSPLHF.

The chain employs TRBV19 and TRBJ1-1; D is perhaps TRBD1 (6 bases). CDR1 and CDR2 (germline): LNHDA, SQIVND (reference sequence). V was pared by 6 bases and J by 0 bases, with 23 bases between. This CDR3 comprises 18 residues. The CDR3 region is CASSMTEMGGALNTEAFF. Written as DNA, the CDR3 is TGTGCCAGTAGCATGACTGAGATGGGGGGCGCCTTGAACACTGAAGCTTTCTTT.

The V and J genes are TRBV28 and TRBJ2-7; D call uncertain. Germline loops: CDR1 MDHEN, CDR2 SYDVKM. Trimming cost V 4 bases and J 1 base, with 14 bases left between them. This CDR3 spans 15 amino acids. The CDR3, as DNA: TGTGCCAGCAGTTCCGCGCGGACCGTATCCTACGAGCAGTACTTC. Translation gives CASSSARTVSYEQYF.

The chain recombines TRBV19 with TRBJ1-1, with 9 bases that match TRBD1. Trimming removed 5 bases from V and 4 bases from J; junction bases left unmatched: 8. The CDR3 extends over 15 amino acids. Germline V gene data show CDR1 as LNHDA and CDR2 as SQIVND (reference sequence). This CDR3 is CASSHGTGFFTEAFF. The CDR3 DNA reads TGTGCCAGTAGTCACGGGACAGGGTTTTTCACTGAAGCTTTCTTT.

The chain carries TRBV11-2 and TRBJ2-7, with D uncertain. The length of the CDR3 is 14 residues. CDR1 is SGHAT and CDR2 is FQNNGV in the germline V gene. The V end was cut by 1 base, the J end by 6 bases, with 13 bases between. The CDR3 sequence: CASSLAAVTLEQYF. The CDR3 DNA reads TGTGCCAGCAGCTTAGCGGCGGTGACTCTCGAGCAGTACTTC.

This clone has just one count. This sequence joins TRBV27 and TRBJ1-2, with a tentative D call TRBD1 (5 bases). Trimming pared 5 bases from V and 6 bases from J, leaving 25 bases between. This CDR3 is built from 17 residues. The germline CDR1 and CDR2 sequences are MNHEY and SMNVEV (reference sequence). The CDR3 sequence: CASSNFPVRGRNDGYTF. For the CDR3, the DNA is TGTGCCAGCAGTAACTTTCCGGTAAGGGGCCGAAATGATGGCTACACCTTC.

V gene TRBV30 combines with J gene TRBJ1-6, with TRBD1 as a possible D gene (6 bases). Trimming took 5 bases from V and 5 from J, leaving 16 bases between them. CDR1 GTSNPN and CDR2 SVGIG come from the germline V gene (reference sequence). This CDR3 spans 15 amino acids. The CDR3, as DNA: TGTGCCTGGGGTGCTCAGGGGTTGGATAATTCACCCCTCCACTTT. Translated: CAWGAQGLDNSPLHF. The full variable domain, its missing parts supplied by reference TRBV30 and TRBJ1-6, is SQTIHQWPATLVQPVGSPLSLECTVEGTSNPNLYWYRQAAGRGLQLLFYSVGIGQISSEVPQNLSASRPQDRQFILSSKKLLLSDSGFYLCAWGAQGLDNSPLHFGNGTRLTVT.

The chain links TRBV28 to TRBJ2-1, with a possible D match to TRBD2 (6 bases). Per the germline V gene, CDR1 is MDHEN and CDR2 is SYDVKM. Trimming shortened V by 0 bases and J by 6 bases, and 12 bases separated the two germline ends. The CDR3 consists of 15 residues. DNA of the CDR3: TGTGCCAGCAGTTTATGGACGGCGGGGTTCAATGAGCAGTTCTTC. Translating it yields CASSLWTAGFNEQFF. The full variable domain, its missing parts supplied by reference TRBV28 and TRBJ2-1, is DVKVTQSSRYLVKRTGEKVFLECVQDMDHENMFWYRQDPGLGLRLIYFSYDVKMKEKGDIPEGYSVSREKKERFSLILESASTNQTSMYLCASSLWTAGFNEQFFGPGTRLTVL.

V gene TRBV7-9 combines with J gene TRBJ2-3; no clear D. The CDR3 is made up of 12 amino acids. Germline V gene sequence: CDR1 SEHNR, CDR2 FQNEAQ (reference sequence). Trimming took 5 bases from V and 4 from J, leaving 7 bases between them. CDR3 nucleotide sequence: TGTGCCAGCAGCATGGCGGCAGATACGCAGTATTTT. It yields the protein CASSMAADTQYF.

In DNA, the CDR3 is TGTGCCAGCAGTCGTGGACAGGCACCTAACTATGGCTACACCTTC. It encodes CASSRGQAPNYGYTF. The J gene is TRBJ1-2, the V gene TRBV6-6; TRBD1 matches at 7 bases. V was pared by 5 bases and J by 0 bases, with 6 bases of the junction left unmatched. CDR3 length equals 15 residues. Per germline, CDR1 MNHNY and CDR2 SVGAGI (reference sequence).

Remarks on this clone: Other DNA sequences in this specimen translate into the identical CDR3. The chain employs TRBV28 and TRBJ2-7; 11 bases are a match to TRBD2. The CDR3 covers 15 residues. The V gene end was trimmed by 4 bases and the J gene end by 1 base; junction bases not matched to a gene: 3. Germline loops: CDR1 MDHEN, CDR2 SYDVKM. The CDR3 region is CASSSLAGGSYEQYF. CDR3 in DNA: TGTGCCAGCAGTTCTCTAGCGGGAGGTTCCTACGAGCAGTACTTC.

The rearrangement joins TRBV7-8 to TRBJ2-7; D is perhaps TRBD2 (6 bases). V was trimmed by 5 bases and J by 1 base, leaving 18 bases between them. The germline V gene has CDR1 SGHVS and CDR2 FQNEAQ. This CDR3 comprises 16 residues. The CDR3 region is CASSLTGRGVSYEQYF. The CDR3 DNA is TGTGCCAGCAGCCTCACGGGGCGCGGGGTGTCCTACGAGCAGTACTTC.

This chain joins TRBV19 and TRBJ2-7; a weak D match, TRBD2 (6 bases). Germline V gene data show CDR1 as LNHDA and CDR2 as SQIVND (reference sequence). CDR3 length equals 11 residues. Trimming cost V 8 bases and J 4 bases, with 9 bases left between them. CDR3 protein: CASSRGYEQYF. Here the CDR3 DNA reads TGTGCCAGTTCCCGGGGGTACGAGCAGTACTTC. Together with reference TRBV19 and TRBJ2-7, the CDR3 gives the full variable domain: DGGITQSPKYLFRKEGQNVTLSCEQNLNHDAMYWYRQDPGQGLRLIYYSQIVNDFQKGDIAEGYSVSREKKESFPLTVTSAQKNPTAFYLCASSRGYEQYFGPGTRLTVT.

About this clone itself: Compared with germline, one end of the junction differs, possibly owing to a read error. The chain combines TRBV7-7 with TRBJ2-5; the match to TRBD2 covers 14 bases. The CDR3 spans 16 residues. Germline assignment: CDR1 SSHAT and CDR2 FNYEAQ (reference sequence). The CDR3 DNA sequence: TGTGCTAGCAGCCATGGGACTAGCGGGGGCCGGGAGACCCAGTACTTC. Its translation is CASSHGTSGGRETQYF.

V is TRBV28 and J is TRBJ2-2; D could derive from TRBD1 or TRBD2 (6 bases each). Germline CDR1 and CDR2: MDHEN and SYDVKM. The CDR3 contains 14 residues. V was shortened by 8 bases and J by 2 bases, with 12 bases between the two germline ends. CDR3 amino acids: CASAKGGNTGELFF. Written as DNA, the CDR3 is TGTGCCAGCGCAAAGGGGGGTAACACCGGGGAGCTGTTTTTT. Looking up the rest from reference TRBV28 and TRBJ2-2 gives the full variable domain: DVKVTQSSRYLVKRTGEKVFLECVQDMDHENMFWYRQDPGLGLRLIYFSYDVKMKEKGDIPEGYSVSREKKERFSLILESASTNQTSMYLCASAKGGNTGELFFGEGSRLTVL.

This clone was recorded only once. The chain joins TRBV6-4 to TRBJ2-6; D is undetermined. The CDR3 is made up of 14 amino acids. CDR1 is MRHNA, CDR2 SNTAGT, per germline. V lost 2 bases, J lost 1 base, and 3 bases lay in between. CDR3 nucleotide sequence: TGTGCCAGCAGTGACGATTCTGGGGCCAACGTCCTGACTTTC. Protein: CASSDDSGANVLTF.

CDR3: CASSQRQSANTGELFF. CDR3 nucleotides: TGCGCCAGCAGCCAAAGACAGAGCGCGAACACCGGGGAGCTGTTTTTT. V gene TRBV4-1 combines with J gene TRBJ2-2; perhaps TRBD1 as D (5 bases). Germline V lookup: CDR1 MGHRA, CDR2 YSYEKL. CDR3 length equals 16 residues. Trimming left V 2 bases short and J 0 bases short, with 10 bases between.